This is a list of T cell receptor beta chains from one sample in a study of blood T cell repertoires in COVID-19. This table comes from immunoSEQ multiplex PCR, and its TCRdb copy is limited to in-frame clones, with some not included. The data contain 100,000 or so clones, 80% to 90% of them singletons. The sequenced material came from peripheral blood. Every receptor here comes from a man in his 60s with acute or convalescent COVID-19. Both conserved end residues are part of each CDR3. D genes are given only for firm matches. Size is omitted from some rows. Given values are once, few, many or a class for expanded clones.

CDR3aa: CASSQIAGGGEAFF; CDR3nt: TGTGCCAGCAGCCAAATCGCAGGGGGAGGTGAAGCTTTCTTT; j_gene: TRBJ1-1; v_gene: TRBV3-1/TRBV3-2; abundance: NA; d_gene: TRBD1
CDR3aa: CASSRDTQETQYF; CDR3nt: TGTGCCAGCAGCCGGGACACCCAAGAGACCCAGTACTTC; j_gene: TRBJ2-5; v_gene: TRBV7-9; abundance: NA; d_gene: NA
CDR3aa: CASSITQGAAEAFF; CDR3nt: TGTGCCAGTAGTATCACCCAGGGGGCGGCTGAAGCTTTCTTT; j_gene: TRBJ1-1; v_gene: TRBV19; abundance: NA; d_gene: TRBD1
CDR3aa: CASTGGSTDTQYF; CDR3nt: TGCGCCAGCACAGGGGGGAGCACAGATACGCAGTATTTT; j_gene: TRBJ2-3; v_gene: TRBV10-2; abundance: NA; d_gene: NA
CDR3aa: CASSLEAGPWYGYTF; CDR3nt: TGTGCCAGCAGCTTGGAAGCGGGGCCCTGGTATGGCTACACCTTC; j_gene: TRBJ1-2; v_gene: TRBV5-5; abundance: few; d_gene: NA
CDR3aa: CAWSAGLSYEQYF; CDR3nt: TGTGCCTGGAGTGCGGGACTATCCTACGAGCAGTACTTC; j_gene: TRBJ2-7; v_gene: TRBV30; abundance: NA; d_gene: TRBD2
CDR3aa: CASSEAVGSGNTGELFF; CDR3nt: TGTGCCAGCAGTGAAGCGGTCGGTAGTGGGAACACCGGGGAGCTGTTTTTT; j_gene: TRBJ2-2; v_gene: TRBV2; abundance: NA; d_gene: NA
CDR3aa: CAWSVEGATGYTF; CDR3nt: TGTGCCTGGAGTGTGGAGGGGGCCACTGGCTACACCTTC; j_gene: TRBJ1-2; v_gene: TRBV30; abundance: NA; d_gene: TRBD1
CDR3aa: CASSSTGTGVPGNTIYF; CDR3nt: TGTGCCAGCAGCTCGACCGGGACAGGGGTTCCTGGAAACACCATATATTTT; j_gene: TRBJ1-3; v_gene: TRBV5-6; abundance: NA; d_gene: TRBD1
CDR3aa: CASSPRQGTSPYNEQFF; CDR3nt: TGCGCCAGCAGCCCTAGACAGGGGACCTCTCCCTACAATGAGCAGTTCTTC; j_gene: TRBJ2-1; v_gene: TRBV5-1; abundance: NA; d_gene: TRBD1
CDR3aa: CASSSGTAVNQPQHF; CDR3nt: TGTGCCAGCAGTTCCGGGACAGCAGTCAATCAGCCCCAGCATTTT; j_gene: TRBJ1-5; v_gene: TRBV6-5; abundance: NA; d_gene: TRBD1
CDR3aa: CASSLDSRSGANVLTF; CDR3nt: TGTGCCAGCAGTTTAGACAGTCGCTCTGGGGCCAACGTCCTGACTTTC; j_gene: TRBJ2-6; v_gene: TRBV28; abundance: NA; d_gene: NA
CDR3aa: CASSSVSGGAGTQYF; CDR3nt: TGTGCCAGCAGCTCCGTTAGCGGGGGGGCTGGGACCCAGTACTTC; j_gene: TRBJ2-5; v_gene: TRBV7-9; abundance: NA; d_gene: TRBD2
CDR3aa: CAWHGQGGSPLHF; CDR3nt: TGTGCCTGGCACGGACAGGGGGGATCACCCCTCCACTTT; j_gene: TRBJ1-6; v_gene: TRBV30; abundance: NA; d_gene: TRBD1
CDR3aa: CASRLGQGLMNTEAFF; CDR3nt: TGTGCCAGCAGACTAGGACAGGGACTAATGAACACTGAAGCTTTCTTT; j_gene: TRBJ1-1; v_gene: TRBV6-6; abundance: NA; d_gene: TRBD1
CDR3aa: CASSVQGLAGGEGAKNIQYF; CDR3nt: TGTGCCAGCAGTGTGCAGGGACTAGCGGGAGGGGAAGGAGCCAAAAACATTCAGTACTTC; j_gene: TRBJ2-4; v_gene: TRBV6-1; abundance: NA; d_gene: TRBD2
CDR3aa: CASSLMPREVTDTQYF; CDR3nt: TGTGCCAGCAGCTTAATGCCGCGGGAGGTTACAGATACGCAGTATTTT; j_gene: TRBJ2-3; v_gene: TRBV7-3; abundance: once; d_gene: TRBD2
CDR3aa: CASKYMLARNTGELFF; CDR3nt: TGTGCCAGCAAATACATGCTAGCGAGGAACACCGGGGAGCTGTTTTTT; j_gene: TRBJ2-2; v_gene: TRBV7-8; abundance: NA; d_gene: NA
CDR3aa: CASSALQGADYGYTF; CDR3nt: TGTGCCAGCAGCGCATTACAGGGCGCGGATTATGGCTACACCTTC; j_gene: TRBJ1-2; v_gene: TRBV5-6; abundance: NA; d_gene: NA
CDR3aa: CASIPGGSTNQPQHF; CDR3nt: TGTGCCAGTATTCCCGGGGGGTCGACGAATCAGCCCCAGCATTTT; j_gene: TRBJ1-5; v_gene: TRBV19; abundance: NA; d_gene: NA
CDR3aa: CASSLGGGLAWDTQYF; CDR3nt: TGTGCCAGCAGCTTAGGAGGTGGACTAGCGTGGGATACGCAGTATTTT; j_gene: TRBJ2-3; v_gene: TRBV7-9; abundance: NA; d_gene: TRBD2
CDR3aa: CASSFRGPLYNEQFF; CDR3nt: TGTGCCAGCAGCTTCAGGGGCCCCCTCTACAATGAGCAGTTCTTC; j_gene: TRBJ2-1; v_gene: TRBV5-6; abundance: NA; d_gene: NA
CDR3aa: CASSPRDRGNQPQHF; CDR3nt: TGTGCCAGCAGTCCACGGGACAGGGGCAATCAGCCCCAGCATTTT; j_gene: TRBJ1-5; v_gene: TRBV6-2/TRBV6-3; abundance: NA; d_gene: TRBD1
CDR3aa: CSVEEVGGWGTEAFF; CDR3nt: TGCAGCGTTGAAGAGGTAGGGGGATGGGGTACTGAAGCTTTCTTT; j_gene: TRBJ1-1; v_gene: TRBV29-1; abundance: NA; d_gene: NA
CDR3aa: CATSRGGGTSSNEQFF; CDR3nt: TGTGCCACCAGCAGAGGAGGAGGAACTAGCAGCAATGAGCAGTTCTTC; j_gene: TRBJ2-1; v_gene: TRBV15; abundance: NA; d_gene: NA
CDR3aa: CATGGDSYNEQFF; CDR3nt: TGTGCCACGGGCGGGGACTCCTACAATGAGCAGTTCTTC; j_gene: TRBJ2-1; v_gene: TRBV19; abundance: NA; d_gene: NA
CDR3aa: CASSLDGVEQFF; CDR3nt: TGTGCCAGCAGCCTCGACGGGGTTGAGCAGTTCTTC; j_gene: TRBJ2-1; v_gene: TRBV5-4; abundance: NA; d_gene: NA
CDR3aa: CASSLTSGNLYEQYF; CDR3nt: TGTGCCAGCAGCCTGACTAGCGGGAATCTATACGAGCAGTACTTC; j_gene: TRBJ2-7; v_gene: TRBV3-1/TRBV3-2; abundance: NA; d_gene: TRBD2
CDR3aa: CASSPWTEVTSGNTIYF; CDR3nt: TGTGCCAGCAGCCCATGGACGGAGGTGACATCTGGAAACACCATATATTTT; j_gene: TRBJ1-3; v_gene: TRBV9; abundance: NA; d_gene: NA
CDR3aa: CASGKGQGSDSPLHF; CDR3nt: TGTGCTAGTGGAAAAGGACAGGGGAGTGACTCACCCCTCCACTTT; j_gene: TRBJ1-6; v_gene: TRBV12-5; abundance: NA; d_gene: TRBD1
CDR3aa: CASSLGRGPPLSAEAFF; CDR3nt: TGTGCCAGCAGCTTAGGAAGGGGGCCACCCTTATCCGCTGAAGCTTTCTTT; j_gene: TRBJ1-1; v_gene: TRBV7-3; abundance: NA; d_gene: TRBD1
CDR3aa: CASSQGGRILYEQYF; CDR3nt: TGCGCCAGCAGCCAAGGGGGCCGGATTCTCTACGAGCAGTACTTC; j_gene: TRBJ2-7; v_gene: TRBV4-1; abundance: NA; d_gene: NA
CDR3aa: CASSTPNGVRETQYF; CDR3nt: TGTGCCAGTAGTACTCCCAACGGGGTTAGAGAGACCCAGTACTTC; j_gene: TRBJ2-5; v_gene: TRBV19; abundance: NA; d_gene: NA
CDR3aa: CASSRGGANSGNTIYF; CDR3nt: TGCGCCAGCAGTCGGGGAGGAGCCAACTCTGGAAACACCATATATTTT; j_gene: TRBJ1-3; v_gene: TRBV5-1; abundance: NA; d_gene: NA
CDR3aa: CASSAGVNTEAFF; CDR3nt: TGTGCCAGCAGCGCAGGGGTGAACACTGAAGCTTTCTTT; j_gene: TRBJ1-1; v_gene: TRBV6-6; abundance: NA; d_gene: NA
CDR3aa: CASSLGLAGRTDTQYF; CDR3nt: TGTGCCAGCAGCCTGGGACTAGCGGGGAGAACAGATACGCAGTATTTT; j_gene: TRBJ2-3; v_gene: TRBV14; abundance: few; d_gene: TRBD2
CDR3aa: CSASPTQGNYGYTF; CDR3nt: TGCAGTGCTAGTCCCACGCAGGGAAACTATGGCTACACCTTC; j_gene: TRBJ1-2; v_gene: TRBV20-1; abundance: NA; d_gene: NA
CDR3aa: CASGGLPAAGNTIYF; CDR3nt: TGTGCTAGTGGGGGGCTACCGGCGGCTGGAAACACCATATATTTT; j_gene: TRBJ1-3; v_gene: TRBV12-5; abundance: NA; d_gene: NA
CDR3aa: CASSSAGRTRGNIQYF; CDR3nt: TGTGCCAGCAGTTCGGCGGGGAGGACTAGGGGGAACATTCAGTACTTC; j_gene: TRBJ2-4; v_gene: TRBV28; abundance: NA; d_gene: NA
CDR3aa: CASSRDKSTDTQYF; CDR3nt: TGCGCCAGCAGTAGGGACAAAAGCACAGATACGCAGTATTTT; j_gene: TRBJ2-3; v_gene: TRBV5-1; abundance: NA; d_gene: NA
CDR3aa: CASSLGGTDNEQFF; CDR3nt: TGTGCCAGCAGCTTAGGGGGGACAGACAATGAGCAGTTCTTC; j_gene: TRBJ2-1; v_gene: TRBV7-2; abundance: NA; d_gene: TRBD1
CDR3aa: CATSAGTVDADTQYF; CDR3nt: TGTGCCACCAGCGCCGGGACAGTCGATGCAGATACGCAGTATTTT; j_gene: TRBJ2-3; v_gene: TRBV24-1; abundance: NA; d_gene: TRBD1
CDR3aa: CASSLRQGTDTQYF; CDR3nt: TGTGCCAGCAGCTTAAGACAGGGTACAGATACGCAGTATTTT; j_gene: TRBJ2-3; v_gene: TRBV13; abundance: NA; d_gene: TRBD1
CDR3aa: CASSSGLISGGMTDTQYF; CDR3nt: TGTGCCAGCAGCAGTGGTTTGATAAGCGGGGGGATGACAGATACGCAGTATTTT; j_gene: TRBJ2-3; v_gene: TRBV7-6; abundance: NA; d_gene: TRBD2
CDR3aa: CASRGPGNEQFF; CDR3nt: TGTGCCAGCAGGGGGCCGGGCAATGAGCAGTTCTTC; j_gene: TRBJ2-1; v_gene: TRBV7-6; abundance: NA; d_gene: NA
CDR3aa: CASSLGAQAEQYF; CDR3nt: TGTGCCAGCAGCTTAGGGGCCCAGGCCGAGCAGTACTTC; j_gene: TRBJ2-7; v_gene: TRBV7-9; abundance: NA; d_gene: NA
CDR3aa: CASSPGSGEAFF; CDR3nt: TGTGCCAGCAGTCCCGGTAGCGGTGAAGCTTTCTTT; j_gene: TRBJ1-1; v_gene: TRBV13; abundance: NA; d_gene: NA
CDR3aa: CASSLDPGYQPQHF; CDR3nt: TGCGCCAGCAGCTTGGATCCGGGGTATCAGCCCCAGCATTTT; j_gene: TRBJ1-5; v_gene: TRBV5-1; abundance: NA; d_gene: NA
CDR3aa: CASSQLGVNTEAFF; CDR3nt: TGTGCCAGCAGCCAATTGGGAGTGAACACTGAAGCTTTCTTT; j_gene: TRBJ1-1; v_gene: TRBV4-2; abundance: once; d_gene: NA
CDR3aa: CASSKIGLADLVPTDTQYF; CDR3nt: TGTGCCAGCAGCAAAATAGGATTGGCCGATCTAGTCCCCACAGATACGCAGTATTTT; j_gene: TRBJ2-3; v_gene: TRBV21-1; abundance: NA; d_gene: NA
CDR3aa: CASSETGVYNEQFF; CDR3nt: TGTGCCAGCAGCGAGACAGGGGTTTACAATGAGCAGTTCTTC; j_gene: TRBJ2-1; v_gene: TRBV7-6; abundance: once; d_gene: TRBD1
CDR3aa: CASYSLGVFHF; CDR3nt: TGTGCCAGCTACTCTCTCGGTGTATTCCACTTT; j_gene: TRBJ1-6; v_gene: TRBV12-3/TRBV12-4; abundance: NA; d_gene: NA
CDR3aa: CASSTRRGAGGRETQYF; CDR3nt: TGTGCCAGCAGCACCCGTCGGGGGGCGGGAGGAAGGGAGACCCAGTACTTC; j_gene: TRBJ2-5; v_gene: TRBV7-6; abundance: NA; d_gene: TRBD2
CDR3aa: CATSDSRLANEQFF; CDR3nt: TGTGCCACCAGTGATTCCCGACTAGCAAATGAGCAGTTCTTC; j_gene: TRBJ2-1; v_gene: TRBV24-1; abundance: NA; d_gene: TRBD2